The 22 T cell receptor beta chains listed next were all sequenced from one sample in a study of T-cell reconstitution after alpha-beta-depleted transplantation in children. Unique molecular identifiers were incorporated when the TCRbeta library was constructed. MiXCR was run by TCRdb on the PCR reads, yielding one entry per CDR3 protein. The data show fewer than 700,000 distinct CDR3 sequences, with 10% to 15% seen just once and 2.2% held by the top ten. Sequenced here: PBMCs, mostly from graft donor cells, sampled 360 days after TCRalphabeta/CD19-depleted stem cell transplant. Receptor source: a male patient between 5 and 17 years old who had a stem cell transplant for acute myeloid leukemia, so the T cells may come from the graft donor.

DNA for the CDR3: TGCAGTGGGCAGGGAACCTCCTACGAGCAGTACTTC. It translates to CSGQGTSYEQYF. This chain uses TRBV20-1 with TRBJ2-7, with D tentatively TRBD1 (5 bases). The ends were cut back, 7 bases at V and 0 bases at J, with 10 bases in the middle. CDR3 length equals 12 residues. CDR1 and CDR2 from the germline V gene are DFQATT and SNEGSKA (reference sequence).

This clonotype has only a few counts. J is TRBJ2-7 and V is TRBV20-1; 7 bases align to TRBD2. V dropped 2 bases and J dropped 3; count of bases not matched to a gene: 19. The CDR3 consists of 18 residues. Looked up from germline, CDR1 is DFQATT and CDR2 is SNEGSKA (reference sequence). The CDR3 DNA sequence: TGCAGTGCTAGATGTTTTACGTCGCTAGCGGATCGTTTCTACGAGCAGTACTTC. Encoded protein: CSARCFTSLADRFYEQYF.

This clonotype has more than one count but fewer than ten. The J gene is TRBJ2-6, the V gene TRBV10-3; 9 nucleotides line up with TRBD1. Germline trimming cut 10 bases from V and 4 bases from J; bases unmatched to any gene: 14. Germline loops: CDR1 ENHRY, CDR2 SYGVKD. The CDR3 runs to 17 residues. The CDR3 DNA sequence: TGTGCCACTGGACAGGGGCGCCCTTCTGGGGGGGCCAACGTCCTGACTTTC. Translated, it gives CATGQGRPSGGANVLTF.

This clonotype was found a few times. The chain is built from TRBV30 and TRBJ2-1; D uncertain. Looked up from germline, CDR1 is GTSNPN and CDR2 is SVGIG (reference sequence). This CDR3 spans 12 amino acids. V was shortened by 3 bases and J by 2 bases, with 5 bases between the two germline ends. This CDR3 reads CAWSYTYNEQFF. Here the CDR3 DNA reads TGTGCCTGGAGCTACACCTACAATGAGCAGTTCTTC.

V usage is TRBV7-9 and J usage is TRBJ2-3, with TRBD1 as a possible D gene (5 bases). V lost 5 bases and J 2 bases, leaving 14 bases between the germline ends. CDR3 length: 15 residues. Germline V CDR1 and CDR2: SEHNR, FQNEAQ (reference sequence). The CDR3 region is CASSTQGTFTDTQYF. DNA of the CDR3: TGTGCCAGCAGCACTCAGGGCACTTTCACAGATACGCAGTATTTT.

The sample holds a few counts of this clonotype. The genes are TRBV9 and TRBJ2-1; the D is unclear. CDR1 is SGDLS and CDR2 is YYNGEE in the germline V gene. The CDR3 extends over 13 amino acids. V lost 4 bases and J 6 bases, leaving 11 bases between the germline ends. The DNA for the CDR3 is TGTGCCAGCAGCCCGCCGGGTCCCAATGAGCAGTTCTTC. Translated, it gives CASSPPGPNEQFF.

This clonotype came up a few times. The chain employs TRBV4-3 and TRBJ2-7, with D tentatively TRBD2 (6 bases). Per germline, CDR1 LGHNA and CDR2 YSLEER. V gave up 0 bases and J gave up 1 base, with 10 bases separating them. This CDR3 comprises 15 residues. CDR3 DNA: TGCGCCAGCAGCCAAGAATCGCGGGGTTCCTACGAGCAGTACTTC. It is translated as CASSQESRGSYEQYF.

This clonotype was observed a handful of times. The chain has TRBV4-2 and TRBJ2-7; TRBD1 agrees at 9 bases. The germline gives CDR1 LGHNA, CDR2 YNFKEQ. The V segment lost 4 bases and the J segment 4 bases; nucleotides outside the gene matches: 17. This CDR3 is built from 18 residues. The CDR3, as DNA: TGTGCCAGCAGCCTTCTCAGGTCCGGACAGGGGACCCCGTACGAGCAGTACTTC. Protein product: CASSLLRSGQGTPYEQYF.

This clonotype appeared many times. The CDR3 spells CASSPRGGGLEGGELFF. The CDR3 DNA is TGTGCCAGCAGCCCAAGGGGCGGGGGACTAGAAGGCGGGGAGCTGTTTTTT. The V call is TRBV12-3 or TRBV12-4, the J call TRBJ2-2; TRBD2 aligns across 8 bases. The length of the CDR3 is 17 residues. V lost 6 bases and J lost 7; bases outside the gene matches: 16.

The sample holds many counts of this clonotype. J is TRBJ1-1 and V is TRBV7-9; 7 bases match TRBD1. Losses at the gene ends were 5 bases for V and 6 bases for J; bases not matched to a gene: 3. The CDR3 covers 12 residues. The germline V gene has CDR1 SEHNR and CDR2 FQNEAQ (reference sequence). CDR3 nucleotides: TGTGCCAGCAGCCCGCAGGGGGCTGAAGCTTTCTTT. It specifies CASSPQGAEAFF. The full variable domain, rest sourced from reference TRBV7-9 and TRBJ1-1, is DTGVSQNPRHKITKRGQNVTFRCDPISEHNRLYWYRQTLGQGPEFLTYFQNEAQLEKSRLLSDRFSAERPKGSFSTLEIQRTEQGDSAMYLCASSPQGAEAFFGQGTRLTVV.

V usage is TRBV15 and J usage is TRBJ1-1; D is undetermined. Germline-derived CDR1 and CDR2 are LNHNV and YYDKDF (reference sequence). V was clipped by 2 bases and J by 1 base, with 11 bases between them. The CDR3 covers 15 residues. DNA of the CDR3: TGTGCCACCAGCAGACAAATCGGTCAGAACACTGAAGCTTTCTTT. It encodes CATSRQIGQNTEAFF.

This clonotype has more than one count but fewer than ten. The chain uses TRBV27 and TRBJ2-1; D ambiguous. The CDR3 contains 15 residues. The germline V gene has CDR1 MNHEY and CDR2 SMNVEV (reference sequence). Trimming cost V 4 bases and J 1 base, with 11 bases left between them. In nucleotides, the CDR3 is TGTGCCAGCAGTTGGATGCCCCGATCCTACAATGAGCAGTTCTTC. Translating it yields CASSWMPRSYNEQFF.

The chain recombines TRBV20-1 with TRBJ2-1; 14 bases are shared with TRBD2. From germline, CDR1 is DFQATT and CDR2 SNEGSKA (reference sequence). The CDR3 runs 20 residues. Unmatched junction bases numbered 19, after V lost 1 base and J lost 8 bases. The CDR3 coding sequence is TGCAGTGCTAGAGTCAGACCCGGGACTAGCGGGAGTAGCCCCTTAGATGAGCAGTTCTTC. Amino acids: CSARVRPGTSGSSPLDEQFF.

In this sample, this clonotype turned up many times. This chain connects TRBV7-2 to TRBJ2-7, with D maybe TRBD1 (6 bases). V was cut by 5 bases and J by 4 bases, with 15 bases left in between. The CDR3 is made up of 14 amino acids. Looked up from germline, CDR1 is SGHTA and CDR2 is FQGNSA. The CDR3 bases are TGTGCCAGCAGCAGGACAGTGAGCCCTTACGAGCAGTACTTC. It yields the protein CASSRTVSPYEQYF.

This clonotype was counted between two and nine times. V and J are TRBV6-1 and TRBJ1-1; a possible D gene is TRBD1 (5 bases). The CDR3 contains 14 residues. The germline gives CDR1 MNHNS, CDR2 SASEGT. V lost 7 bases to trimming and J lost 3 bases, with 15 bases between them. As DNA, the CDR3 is TGTGCCAGCACTCTTAGGCGGGGGGACACTGAAGCTTTCTTT. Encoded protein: CASTLRRGDTEAFF.

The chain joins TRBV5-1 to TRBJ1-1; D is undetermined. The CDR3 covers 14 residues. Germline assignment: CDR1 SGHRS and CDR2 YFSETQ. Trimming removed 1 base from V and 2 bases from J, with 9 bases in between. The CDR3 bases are TGCGCCAGCAGCTTGAAAAGTATCAACACTGAAGCTTTCTTT. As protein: CASSLKSINTEAFF.

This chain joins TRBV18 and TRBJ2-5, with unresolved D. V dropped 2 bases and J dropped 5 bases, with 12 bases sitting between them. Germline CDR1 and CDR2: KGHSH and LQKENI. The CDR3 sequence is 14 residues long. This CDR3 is CASSPVAAWETQYF. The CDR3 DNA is TGTGCCAGCTCACCAGTGGCAGCCTGGGAGACCCAGTACTTC.

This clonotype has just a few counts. DNA of the CDR3: TGTGCCTGGACCCGCTTACTGGGGGGCTACACCTTC. Amino acid sequence: CAWTRLLGGYTF. The V gene is TRBV30, the J gene TRBJ1-2, with D unclear. The CDR3 is 12 residues long. The germline gives CDR1 GTSNPN, CDR2 SVGIG (reference sequence). Trimming shortened V by 4 bases and J by 8 bases, and 14 bases separated the two germline ends. Full variable domain (rest looked up from reference TRBV30 and TRBJ1-2): SQTIHQWPATLVQPVGSPLSLECTVEGTSNPNLYWYRQAAGRGLQLLFYSVGIGQISSEVPQNLSASRPQDRQFILSSKKLLLSDSGFYLCAWTRLLGGYTFGSGTRLTVV.

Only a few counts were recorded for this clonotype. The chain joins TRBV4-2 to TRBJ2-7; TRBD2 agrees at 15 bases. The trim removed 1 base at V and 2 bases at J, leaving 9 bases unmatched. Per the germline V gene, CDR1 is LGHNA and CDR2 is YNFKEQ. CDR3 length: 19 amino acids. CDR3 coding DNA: TGTGCCAGCAGCCAAGCTTTACCGGGACTAGCGGGGGGCACCTACGAGCAGTACTTC. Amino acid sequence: CASSQALPGLAGGTYEQYF.

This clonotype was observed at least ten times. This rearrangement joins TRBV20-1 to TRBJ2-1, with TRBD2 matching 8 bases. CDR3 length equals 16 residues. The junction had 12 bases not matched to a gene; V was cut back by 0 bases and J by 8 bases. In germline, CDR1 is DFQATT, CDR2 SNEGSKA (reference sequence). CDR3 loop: CSARDTGRARGDEQFF. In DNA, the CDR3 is TGCAGTGCTAGAGATACCGGGAGGGCTAGAGGCGATGAGCAGTTCTTC.

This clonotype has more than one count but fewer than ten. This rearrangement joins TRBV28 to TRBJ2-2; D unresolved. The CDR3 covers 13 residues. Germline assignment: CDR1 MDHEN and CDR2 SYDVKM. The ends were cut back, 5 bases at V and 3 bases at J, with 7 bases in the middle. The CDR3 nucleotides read TGTGCCAGCAGTCCGTCAGACACCGGGGAGCTGTTTTTT. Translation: CASSPSDTGELFF.

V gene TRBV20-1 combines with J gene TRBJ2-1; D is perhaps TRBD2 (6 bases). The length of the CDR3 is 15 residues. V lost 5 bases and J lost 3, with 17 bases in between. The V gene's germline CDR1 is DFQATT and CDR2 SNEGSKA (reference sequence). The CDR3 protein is CSAAPGLGYYNEQFF. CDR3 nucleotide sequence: TGCAGTGCTGCCCCGGGACTGGGGTACTACAATGAGCAGTTCTTC.